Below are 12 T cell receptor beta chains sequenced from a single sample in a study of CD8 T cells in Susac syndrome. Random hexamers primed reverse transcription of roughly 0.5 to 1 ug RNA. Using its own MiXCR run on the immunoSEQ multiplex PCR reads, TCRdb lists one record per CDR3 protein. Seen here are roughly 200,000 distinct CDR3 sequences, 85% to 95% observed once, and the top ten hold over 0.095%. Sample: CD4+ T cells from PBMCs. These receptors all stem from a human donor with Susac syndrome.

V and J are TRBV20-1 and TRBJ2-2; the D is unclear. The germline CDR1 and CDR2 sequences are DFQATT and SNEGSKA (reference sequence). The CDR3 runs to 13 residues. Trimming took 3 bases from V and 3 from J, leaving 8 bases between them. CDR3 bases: TGCAGTGCTAGTAGGCTAGACACCGGGGAGCTGTTTTTT. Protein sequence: CSASRLDTGELFF.

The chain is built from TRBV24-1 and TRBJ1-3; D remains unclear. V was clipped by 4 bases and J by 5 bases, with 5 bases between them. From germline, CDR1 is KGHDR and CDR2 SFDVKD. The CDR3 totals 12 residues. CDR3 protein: CATSDLRNTIYF. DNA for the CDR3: TGTGCCACCAGTGACCTTAGAAACACCATATATTTT.

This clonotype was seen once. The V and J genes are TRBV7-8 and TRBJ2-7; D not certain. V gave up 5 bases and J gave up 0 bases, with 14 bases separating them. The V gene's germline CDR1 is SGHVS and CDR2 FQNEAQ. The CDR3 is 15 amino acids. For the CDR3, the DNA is TGTGCCAGCAGCGCTTACAGAGACTCCTCCTACGAGCAGTACTTC. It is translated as CASSAYRDSSYEQYF.

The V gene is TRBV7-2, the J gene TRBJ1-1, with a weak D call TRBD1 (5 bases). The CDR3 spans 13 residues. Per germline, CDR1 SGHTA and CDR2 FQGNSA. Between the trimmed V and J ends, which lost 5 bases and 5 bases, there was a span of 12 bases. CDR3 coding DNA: TGTGCCAGCAGCCGTCAAAAGGGGACTGAAGCTTTCTTT. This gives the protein CASSRQKGTEAFF. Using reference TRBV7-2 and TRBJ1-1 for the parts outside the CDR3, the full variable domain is GAGVSQSPSNKVTEKGKDVELRCDPISGHTALYWYRQSLGQGLEFLIYFQGNSAPDKSGLPSDRFSAERTGGSVSTLTIQRTQQEDSAVYLCASSRQKGTEAFFGQGTRLTVV.

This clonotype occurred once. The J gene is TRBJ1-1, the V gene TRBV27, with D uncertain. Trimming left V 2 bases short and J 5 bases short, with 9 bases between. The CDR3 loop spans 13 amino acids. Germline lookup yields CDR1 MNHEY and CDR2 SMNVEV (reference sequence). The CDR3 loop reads CASSLRPGTEAFF. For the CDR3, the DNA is TGTGCCAGCAGTTTAAGGCCCGGGACTGAAGCTTTCTTT.

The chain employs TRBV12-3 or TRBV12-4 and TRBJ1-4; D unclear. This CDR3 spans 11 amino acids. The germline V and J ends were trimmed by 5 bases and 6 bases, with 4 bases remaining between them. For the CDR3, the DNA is TGTGCCAGCAGTAAAGATGAAAAACTGTTTTTT. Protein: CASSKDEKLFF.

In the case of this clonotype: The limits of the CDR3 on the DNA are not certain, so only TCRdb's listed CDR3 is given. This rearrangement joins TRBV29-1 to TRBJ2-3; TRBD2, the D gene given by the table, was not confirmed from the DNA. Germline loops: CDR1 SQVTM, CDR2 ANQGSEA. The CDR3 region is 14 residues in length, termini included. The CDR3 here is CSAVPAGKADTQYF.

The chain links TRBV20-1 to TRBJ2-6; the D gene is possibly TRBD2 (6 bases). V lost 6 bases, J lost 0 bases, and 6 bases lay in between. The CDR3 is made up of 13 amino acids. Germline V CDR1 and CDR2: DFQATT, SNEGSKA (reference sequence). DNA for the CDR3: TGCAGTGCCGGGAGCTCTGGGGCCAACGTCCTGACTTTC. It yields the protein CSAGSSGANVLTF.

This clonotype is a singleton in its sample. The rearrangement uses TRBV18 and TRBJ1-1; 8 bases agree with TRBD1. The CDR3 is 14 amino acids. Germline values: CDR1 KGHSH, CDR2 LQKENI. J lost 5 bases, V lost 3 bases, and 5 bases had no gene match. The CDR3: CASSPSDRATEAFF. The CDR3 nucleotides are TGTGCCAGCTCACCTTCGGACAGGGCGACTGAAGCTTTCTTT.

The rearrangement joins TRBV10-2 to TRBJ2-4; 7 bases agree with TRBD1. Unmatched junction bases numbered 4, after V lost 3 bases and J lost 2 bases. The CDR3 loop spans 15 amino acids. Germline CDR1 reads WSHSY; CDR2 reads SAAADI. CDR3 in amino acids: CASSDRQGPKNIQYF. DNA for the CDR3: TGCGCCAGCAGTGACCGACAGGGCCCCAAAAACATTCAGTACTTC.

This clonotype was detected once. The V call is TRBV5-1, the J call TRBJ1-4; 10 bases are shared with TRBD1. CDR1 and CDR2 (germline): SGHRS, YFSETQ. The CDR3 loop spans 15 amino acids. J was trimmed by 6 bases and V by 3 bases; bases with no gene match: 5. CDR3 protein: CASSSTGTGDEKLFF. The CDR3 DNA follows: TGCGCCAGCAGCTCAACCGGGACAGGGGATGAAAAACTGTTTTTT.

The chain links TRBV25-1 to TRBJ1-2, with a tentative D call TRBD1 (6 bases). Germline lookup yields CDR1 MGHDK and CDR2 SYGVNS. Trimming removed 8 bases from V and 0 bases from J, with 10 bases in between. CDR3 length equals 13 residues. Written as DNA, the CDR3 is TGTGCCAGCGCGGGGGGCCCTAACTATGGCTACACCTTC. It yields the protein CASAGGPNYGYTF.